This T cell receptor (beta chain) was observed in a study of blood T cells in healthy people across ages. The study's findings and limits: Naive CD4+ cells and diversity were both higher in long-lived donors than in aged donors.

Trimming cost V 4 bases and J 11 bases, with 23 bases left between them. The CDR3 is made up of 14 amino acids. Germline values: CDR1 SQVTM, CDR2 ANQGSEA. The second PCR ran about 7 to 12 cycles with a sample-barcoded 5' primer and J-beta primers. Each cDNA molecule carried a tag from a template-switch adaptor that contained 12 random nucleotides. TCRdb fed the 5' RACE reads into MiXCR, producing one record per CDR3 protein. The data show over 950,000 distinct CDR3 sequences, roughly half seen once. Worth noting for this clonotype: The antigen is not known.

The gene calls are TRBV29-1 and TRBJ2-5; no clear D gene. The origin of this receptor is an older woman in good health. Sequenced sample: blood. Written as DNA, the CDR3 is TGCAGCGTTGGAGGCCGCTCCTTCTACAATGAGCAGTACTTC. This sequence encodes CSVGGRSFYNEQYF.